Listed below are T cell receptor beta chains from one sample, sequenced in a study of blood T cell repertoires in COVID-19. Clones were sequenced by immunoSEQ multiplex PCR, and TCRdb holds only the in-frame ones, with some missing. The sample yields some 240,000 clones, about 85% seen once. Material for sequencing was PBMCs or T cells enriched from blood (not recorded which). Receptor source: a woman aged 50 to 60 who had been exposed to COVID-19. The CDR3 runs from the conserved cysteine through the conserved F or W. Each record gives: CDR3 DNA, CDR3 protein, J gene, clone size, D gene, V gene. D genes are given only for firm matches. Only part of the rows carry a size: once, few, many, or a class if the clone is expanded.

CDR3nt: TGCGCCAGCAGCCAAGCGGTCCAGGGAAGTTCGAGCTCCTATAATTCACCCCTCCACTTT
CDR3aa: CASSQAVQGSSSSYNSPLHF
j_gene: TRBJ1-6
abundance: few
d_gene: NA
v_gene: TRBV4-3

CDR3nt: TGTGCCACCAGCAGACCTCCGGGAAATAGTGAAGCTTTCTTT
CDR3aa: CATSRPPGNSEAFF
j_gene: TRBJ1-1
abundance: NA
d_gene: NA
v_gene: TRBV15

CDR3nt: TGCAGCGTTGGTGGAGGGACCTCTGGAAACACCATATATTTT
CDR3aa: CSVGGGTSGNTIYF
j_gene: TRBJ1-3
abundance: few
d_gene: NA
v_gene: TRBV29-1

CDR3nt: TGTGCCAGCAGCTTAGGACTAGCGGGGGTCAATGAGCAGTTCTTC
CDR3aa: CASSLGLAGVNEQFF
j_gene: TRBJ2-1
abundance: NA
d_gene: TRBD2
v_gene: TRBV7-8

CDR3nt: TGTGCCAACCCCGGGGGACGGGCGGTTCATACTGAAGCTTTCTTT
CDR3aa: CANPGGRAVHTEAFF
j_gene: TRBJ1-1
abundance: NA
d_gene: NA
v_gene: TRBV28

CDR3nt: TGTGCCAGCAGGTACAGGGAGATTCCAGATGAGCAGTTCTTC
CDR3aa: CASRYREIPDEQFF
j_gene: TRBJ2-1
abundance: few
d_gene: NA
v_gene: TRBV2

CDR3nt: TGCGCCAGCAGTTCACAGGGAAATGAAGCTTTCTTT
CDR3aa: CASSSQGNEAFF
j_gene: TRBJ1-1
abundance: once
d_gene: NA
v_gene: TRBV5-1

CDR3nt: TGCGCCAGCAGCCATTTGGCCCCGATTAACACTGAAGCTTTCTTT
CDR3aa: CASSHLAPINTEAFF
j_gene: TRBJ1-1
abundance: once
d_gene: NA
v_gene: TRBV4-1

CDR3nt: TGCGCCAGCAGCTTGGGCCAGGGGGCGTACACTGAAGCTTTCTTT
CDR3aa: CASSLGQGAYTEAFF
j_gene: TRBJ1-1
abundance: NA
d_gene: TRBD1
v_gene: TRBV5-1

CDR3nt: TGTGCCAGCAGCCTAGATGGGTCTAGCGAGAATGAGCAGTTCTTC
CDR3aa: CASSLDGSSENEQFF
j_gene: TRBJ2-1
abundance: NA
d_gene: NA
v_gene: TRBV28

CDR3nt: TGTGCCAGCAGCCAAGATCGAACAGGGGGCTTCTATTCACCCCTCCACTTT
CDR3aa: CASSQDRTGGFYSPLHF
j_gene: TRBJ1-6
abundance: NA
d_gene: TRBD1
v_gene: TRBV3-1/TRBV3-2

CDR3nt: TGTGCCAGCAGTGAGATGGCCGGGGCCAACGTCCTGACTTTC
CDR3aa: CASSEMAGANVLTF
j_gene: TRBJ2-6
abundance: few
d_gene: NA
v_gene: TRBV6-1

CDR3nt: TGTGCCAGCACCCCAGGAGGGGCAATGAACACTGAAGCTTTCTTT
CDR3aa: CASTPGGAMNTEAFF
j_gene: TRBJ1-1
abundance: NA
d_gene: NA
v_gene: TRBV28

CDR3nt: TGTGCCAGCAGTTACTCGCTAGATCAGCCCCAGCATTTT
CDR3aa: CASSYSLDQPQHF
j_gene: TRBJ1-5
abundance: NA
d_gene: NA
v_gene: TRBV6-6

CDR3nt: TGTGCCAGCAGTTCGACAGGGGATACTGAAGCTTTCTTT
CDR3aa: CASSSTGDTEAFF
j_gene: TRBJ1-1
abundance: NA
d_gene: TRBD1
v_gene: TRBV6-5

CDR3nt: TGTGCCAGCAGCCAAGGTTTTGGGGGAGGCACTGAAGCTTTCTTT
CDR3aa: CASSQGFGGGTEAFF
j_gene: TRBJ1-1
abundance: NA
d_gene: NA
v_gene: TRBV3-1/TRBV3-2

CDR3nt: TGTGCCAGTAGTATTGCAGGGAGGGGGGTTAGCAATCAGCCCCAGCATTTT
CDR3aa: CASSIAGRGVSNQPQHF
j_gene: TRBJ1-5
abundance: NA
d_gene: NA
v_gene: TRBV19

CDR3nt: TGTGCCAGCAGCCAAGCGGGGGGCCTAGGCAATCAGCCCCAGCATTTT
CDR3aa: CASSQAGGLGNQPQHF
j_gene: TRBJ1-5
abundance: NA
d_gene: NA
v_gene: TRBV3-1/TRBV3-2

CDR3nt: TGTGCCAGCAGTTGGACAGACTATAGCAATCAGCCCCAGCATTTT
CDR3aa: CASSWTDYSNQPQHF
j_gene: TRBJ1-5
abundance: NA
d_gene: NA
v_gene: TRBV6-5

CDR3nt: TGTGCCAGTAACCCACAGGGGCCGGGGGAGCTGTTTTTT
CDR3aa: CASNPQGPGELFF
j_gene: TRBJ2-2
abundance: NA
d_gene: TRBD1
v_gene: TRBV19

CDR3nt: TGTGCCACCAGCAGTTGGGGGGGGAGAGCCTCTAACACTGAAGCTTTCTTT
CDR3aa: CATSSWGGRASNTEAFF
j_gene: TRBJ1-1
abundance: NA
d_gene: NA
v_gene: TRBV15

CDR3nt: TGTGCCAGCAGCTTAACGGAGGCGGGGACACCCCTCCACTTT
CDR3aa: CASSLTEAGTPLHF
j_gene: TRBJ1-6
abundance: NA
d_gene: NA
v_gene: TRBV7-2

CDR3nt: TGTGCCAGCAGCTTTGGCAGGGATAACACTGAAGCTTTCTTT
CDR3aa: CASSFGRDNTEAFF
j_gene: TRBJ1-1
abundance: NA
d_gene: NA
v_gene: TRBV7-9

CDR3nt: TGTGCCCATGGGAGACACCTCAATGAGCAGTTCTTC
CDR3aa: CAHGRHLNEQFF
j_gene: TRBJ2-1
abundance: NA
d_gene: NA
v_gene: TRBV5-8

CDR3nt: TGTGCCTGGGATTGGGGACAGCAGGATGAGCAGTACTTC
CDR3aa: CAWDWGQQDEQYF
j_gene: TRBJ2-7
abundance: NA
d_gene: TRBD1
v_gene: TRBV30

CDR3nt: TGCGCCAGCACTTGGGCCGGGACTAGCGGGGTTCGCACCTACAATGAGCAGTTCTTC
CDR3aa: CASTWAGTSGVRTYNEQFF
j_gene: TRBJ2-1
abundance: NA
d_gene: TRBD2
v_gene: TRBV5-1

CDR3nt: TGTGCCAGCAGCTTAGATGGAGGCCCTTCACCCCTCCACTTT
CDR3aa: CASSLDGGPSPLHF
j_gene: TRBJ1-6
abundance: NA
d_gene: NA
v_gene: TRBV11-2

CDR3nt: TGTGCCAGCAGCCCCGGAGGGATCTATGGCTACACCTTC
CDR3aa: CASSPGGIYGYTF
j_gene: TRBJ1-2
abundance: few
d_gene: NA
v_gene: TRBV7-8

CDR3nt: TGTGCCAGCAGCTCCCCACGGGGGGGGCAGGCGGGTGGGGATACGCAGTATTTT
CDR3aa: CASSSPRGGQAGGDTQYF
j_gene: TRBJ2-3
abundance: NA
d_gene: TRBD2
v_gene: TRBV5-4

CDR3nt: TGCGCCAGCAGCTTGGACGGGGGGATGAACACTGAAGCTTTCTTT
CDR3aa: CASSLDGGMNTEAFF
j_gene: TRBJ1-1
abundance: NA
d_gene: NA
v_gene: TRBV5-1

CDR3nt: TGTGCCAGCAGTTTGAACAGGGACACTGAAGCTTTCTTT
CDR3aa: CASSLNRDTEAFF
j_gene: TRBJ1-1
abundance: NA
d_gene: NA
v_gene: TRBV7-3

CDR3nt: TGTGCCAGCAGCTTAGAGGTCGGTGTTCTCTCAAACACCGGGGAGCTGTTTTTT
CDR3aa: CASSLEVGVLSNTGELFF
j_gene: TRBJ2-2
abundance: NA
d_gene: NA
v_gene: TRBV11-2

CDR3nt: TGCGCCAGCAGCCTAGACCGTGGACAGGGGGGAAACATTCAGTACTTC
CDR3aa: CASSLDRGQGGNIQYF
j_gene: TRBJ2-4
abundance: NA
d_gene: TRBD1
v_gene: TRBV4-1

CDR3nt: TGTGCCAGCAGCTTATATCGCAATCAGCCCCAGCATTTT
CDR3aa: CASSLYRNQPQHF
j_gene: TRBJ1-5
abundance: NA
d_gene: NA
v_gene: TRBV7-2

CDR3nt: TGTGCCAGCAGCCTCCGGACAGGGGGCTACACCTTC
CDR3aa: CASSLRTGGYTF
j_gene: TRBJ1-2
abundance: few
d_gene: TRBD1
v_gene: TRBV5-8

CDR3nt: TGTGCCAGCAGCCCCCATACGGGTCCTCAAGAGACCCAGTACTTC
CDR3aa: CASSPHTGPQETQYF
j_gene: TRBJ2-5
abundance: NA
d_gene: NA
v_gene: TRBV11-2

CDR3nt: TGTGCCAGCGCACCCTATGCGGGGGGGCAGGGTAGGAACACTGAAGCTTTCTTT
CDR3aa: CASAPYAGGQGRNTEAFF
j_gene: TRBJ1-1
abundance: NA
d_gene: NA
v_gene: TRBV27

CDR3nt: TGTGCCAGCAGTATACGGGAGGAGCAGTACTTC
CDR3aa: CASSIREEQYF
j_gene: TRBJ2-7
abundance: once
d_gene: NA
v_gene: TRBV2

CDR3nt: TGTGCCAGCAGTGAAGGGCAGACAGCTTATGAAAAACTGTTTTTT
CDR3aa: CASSEGQTAYEKLFF
j_gene: TRBJ1-4
abundance: NA
d_gene: NA
v_gene: TRBV25-1

CDR3nt: TGTGCCAGCAGTGATACGAGCGGGGGTCAATACAATGAGCAGTTCTTC
CDR3aa: CASSDTSGGQYNEQFF
j_gene: TRBJ2-1
abundance: few
d_gene: TRBD2
v_gene: TRBV25-1

CDR3nt: TGTGCCATCCGCACAGGGGATGAAAAACTGTTTTTT
CDR3aa: CAIRTGDEKLFF
j_gene: TRBJ1-4
abundance: NA
d_gene: TRBD1
v_gene: TRBV10-3

CDR3nt: TGTGCCAGCAGCTCGGGACAGGGGGGGTACGAGCAGTACTTC
CDR3aa: CASSSGQGGYEQYF
j_gene: TRBJ2-7
abundance: many
d_gene: TRBD1
v_gene: TRBV3-1/TRBV3-2

CDR3nt: TGTGCCAGCAGCTCCTTGAACAGGCGCTACACCTTC
CDR3aa: CASSSLNRRYTF
j_gene: TRBJ1-2
abundance: NA
d_gene: NA
v_gene: TRBV7-9

CDR3nt: TGCAGCGTTGCGGGGGAAAGTGGAAACACCATATATTTT
CDR3aa: CSVAGESGNTIYF
j_gene: TRBJ1-3
abundance: NA
d_gene: NA
v_gene: TRBV29-1

CDR3nt: TGTGCCAGCAGCTTGTCGGTGAACACTGAAGCTTTCTTT
CDR3aa: CASSLSVNTEAFF
j_gene: TRBJ1-1
abundance: NA
d_gene: NA
v_gene: TRBV7-8

CDR3nt: TGCAGTGCTAGTATCCCGGGAAACACCATATATTTT
CDR3aa: CSASIPGNTIYF
j_gene: TRBJ1-3
abundance: NA
d_gene: NA
v_gene: TRBV20-1

CDR3nt: TGTGCCAGCAGCCTCACAGGGAGCTCTGGAAACACCATATATTTT
CDR3aa: CASSLTGSSGNTIYF
j_gene: TRBJ1-3
abundance: NA
d_gene: NA
v_gene: TRBV7-8

CDR3nt: TGTGCCAGCAGCTGGGAGGTCGACGAGCAGTACTTC
CDR3aa: CASSWEVDEQYF
j_gene: TRBJ2-7
abundance: NA
d_gene: NA
v_gene: TRBV7-9

CDR3nt: TGCAGCGGGGGGACTGCGAACACTGAAGCTTTCTTT
CDR3aa: CSGGTANTEAFF
j_gene: TRBJ1-1
abundance: once
d_gene: NA
v_gene: TRBV29-1

CDR3nt: TGTGCCAGCAGTTTTCAGGGTAAAGGAATGCCGGACACTGAAGCTTTCTTT
CDR3aa: CASSFQGKGMPDTEAFF
j_gene: TRBJ1-1
abundance: NA
d_gene: NA
v_gene: TRBV27

CDR3nt: TGTGCCAGCAGCCCGGTGGGGACAGGCGGTTATGGCTACACCTTC
CDR3aa: CASSPVGTGGYGYTF
j_gene: TRBJ1-2
abundance: NA
d_gene: NA
v_gene: TRBV21-1

CDR3nt: TGTGCCAGCAGCCCTTTTGGGGTTAGACAGGAAGCTTTCTTT
CDR3aa: CASSPFGVRQEAFF
j_gene: TRBJ1-1
abundance: NA
d_gene: NA
v_gene: TRBV7-8

CDR3nt: TGTGCCAGCAGCGTAATAGGGGGGGAGGCTAACTATGGCTACACCTTC
CDR3aa: CASSVIGGEANYGYTF
j_gene: TRBJ1-2
abundance: NA
d_gene: NA
v_gene: TRBV28

CDR3nt: TGTGCCAGCAGCGTAGAGCAGGTTGGTGGGCCCCAGCATTTT
CDR3aa: CASSVEQVGGPQHF
j_gene: TRBJ1-5
abundance: few
d_gene: NA
v_gene: TRBV9

CDR3nt: TGTGCCAGCAGAGTCAGGGTCGAGAGTGGCTACACCTTC
CDR3aa: CASRVRVESGYTF
j_gene: TRBJ1-2
abundance: NA
d_gene: NA
v_gene: TRBV28